This T cell receptor beta chain was documented in a study of blood T cell repertoires in COVID-19. Study-level background: Whether acute or convalescent, the COVID-19 samples came from the United States, Italy and Spain. Sources were T cells, B-cell-depleted T cells, or PBMCs; the material itself was cDNA or gDNA.

V shed 6 bases, J shed 5 bases, and the junction held 9 bases outside the gene matches. Germline CDR1 and CDR2: SGHKS and YYEKEE (reference sequence). The CDR3 has 15 residues. Original data processing: Reference gene primer amplification gave estimated nucleated cell counts. Assay: immunoSEQ multiplex PCR; the TCRdb copy retains only in-frame clones and omits some. The D gene and trimming were derived from the DNA, and the V and J assignments and clone size from that table. The table shows about 84,000 clones, with around 80% occurring only once. The chain is built from TRBV5-5 and TRBJ2-5; TRBD2 aligns across 11 bases. The TCR comes from a woman aged 80 or over with acute or convalescent COVID-19. The sample comprised peripheral blood. The CDR3 sequence is CASIQGLAEWETQYF. The CDR3 DNA follows: TGTGCCAGCATCCAGGGACTAGCGGAATGGGAGACCCAGTACTTC.